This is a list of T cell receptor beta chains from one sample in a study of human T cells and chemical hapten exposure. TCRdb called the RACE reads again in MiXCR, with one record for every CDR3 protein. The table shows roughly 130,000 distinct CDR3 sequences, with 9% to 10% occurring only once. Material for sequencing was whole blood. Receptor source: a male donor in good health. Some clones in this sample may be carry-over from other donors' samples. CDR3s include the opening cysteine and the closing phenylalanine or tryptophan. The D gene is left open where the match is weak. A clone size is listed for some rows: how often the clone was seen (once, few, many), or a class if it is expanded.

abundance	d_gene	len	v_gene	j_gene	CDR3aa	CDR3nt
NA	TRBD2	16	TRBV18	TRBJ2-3	CASSPSGSGSTDTQYF	TGTGCCAGCTCTCCTAGCGGGAGTGGAAGCACAGATACGCAGTATTTT
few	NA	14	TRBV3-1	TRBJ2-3	CASSLGGGTDTQYF	TGTGCCAGCAGCCTCGGGGGCGGCACAGATACGCAGTATTTT
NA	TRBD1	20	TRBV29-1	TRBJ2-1	CSVVGAGTGTHPSSYNEQFF	TGCAGCGTTGTGGGGGCCGGGACAGGGACCCACCCGAGCTCCTACAATGAGCAGTTCTTC
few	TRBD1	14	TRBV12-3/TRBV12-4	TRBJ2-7	CASTFGTGNYEQYF	TGTGCCAGCACCTTTGGGACAGGGAATTACGAGCAGTACTTC
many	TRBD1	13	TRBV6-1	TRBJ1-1	CASNTGGGTEAFF	TGTGCCAGCAATACAGGGGGAGGCACTGAAGCTTTCTTT
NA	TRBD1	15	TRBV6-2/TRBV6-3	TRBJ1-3	CASNRGQGSGNTIYF	TGTGCCAGTAACCGGGGACAGGGAAGCGGAAACACCATATATTTT
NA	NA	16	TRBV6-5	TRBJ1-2	CASSYVSGGLNYGYTF	TGTGCCAGCAGTTACGTTTCGGGGGGGCTGAACTATGGCTACACCTTC
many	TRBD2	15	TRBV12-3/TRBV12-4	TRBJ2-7	CASTRSSGTLREQYF	TGTGCCAGCACCCGTTCTAGCGGGACTCTACGGGAGCAGTACTTC
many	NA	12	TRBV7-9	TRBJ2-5	CASSLVLETQYF	TGTGCCAGCAGCTTAGTTCTCGAGACCCAGTACTTC
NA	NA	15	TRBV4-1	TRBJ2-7	CASSQDRVAIYEQYF	TGCGCCAGCAGCCAAGATCGGGTAGCCATCTACGAGCAGTACTTC
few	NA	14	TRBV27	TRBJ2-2	CASTVYANTGELFF	TGTGCCAGCACTGTCTATGCGAACACCGGGGAGCTGTTTTTT
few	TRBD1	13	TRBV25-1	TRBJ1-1	CASTKPGTVQAFF	TGTGCCAGCACCAAGCCAGGGACAGTACAAGCTTTCTTT
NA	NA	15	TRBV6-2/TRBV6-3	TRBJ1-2	CASSYGPGVGDGYTF	TGTGCCAGCAGTTACGGTCCAGGGGTCGGGGACGGCTACACCTTC
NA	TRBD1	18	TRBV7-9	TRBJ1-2	CASSLVATGPDPNYGYTF	TGTGCCAGCAGCTTAGTGGCGACAGGGCCCGACCCTAACTATGGCTACACCTTC
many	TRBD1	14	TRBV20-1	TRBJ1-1	CSADNPGQDVNAFF	TGCAGTGCTGACAACCCGGGACAGGATGTGAACGCTTTCTTT
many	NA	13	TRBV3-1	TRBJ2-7	CASSQEWGYEQYF	TGTGCCAGCAGCCAAGAATGGGGGTACGAGCAGTACTTC
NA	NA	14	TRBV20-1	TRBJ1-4	CSARRQAGDEKLFF	TGCAGTGCTAGAAGGCAAGCGGGGGATGAAAAACTGTTTTTT
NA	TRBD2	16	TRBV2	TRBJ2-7	CASREWEGRNSYEQYF	TGTGCCAGCAGAGAATGGGAGGGGAGAAACTCCTACGAGCAGTACTTC
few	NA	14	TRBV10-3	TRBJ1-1	CAIGEPGQNTEAFF	TGTGCCATCGGGGAGCCAGGGCAAAACACTGAAGCTTTCTTT
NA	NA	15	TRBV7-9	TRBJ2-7	CASSSEGAWSYEQYF	TGTGCCAGCAGCTCGGAGGGGGCTTGGTCCTACGAGCAGTACTTC
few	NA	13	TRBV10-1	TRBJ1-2	CASSERTDGGYTF	TGCGCCAGCAGTGAGCGGACGGACGGTGGCTACACCTTC
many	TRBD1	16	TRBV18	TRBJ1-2	CASSPPVWDRGGGYTF	TGTGCCAGCTCACCACCGGTATGGGACAGGGGAGGAGGCTACACCTTC
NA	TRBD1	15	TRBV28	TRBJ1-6	CASSLGTVCNSPLHF	TGTGCCAGCAGTCTTGGGACAGTGTGTAATTCACCCCTCCACTTT
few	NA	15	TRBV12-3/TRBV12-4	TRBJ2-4	CASSLSGMGLYIQYF	TGTGCCAGCAGTTTATCGGGCATGGGGTTATACATTCAGTACTTC
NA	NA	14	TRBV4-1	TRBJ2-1	CASSQVHAMNEQFF	TGCGCCAGCAGCCAAGTCCATGCCATGAATGAGCAGTTCTTC
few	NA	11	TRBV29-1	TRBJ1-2	CSVIGSYGYTF	TGCAGCGTTATCGGGAGCTATGGCTACACCTTC
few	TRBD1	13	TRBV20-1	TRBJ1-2	CSAGQDPNYGYTF	TGCAGTGCTGGACAGGATCCTAACTATGGCTACACCTTC
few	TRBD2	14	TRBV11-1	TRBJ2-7	CASSLGTSEDEQYF	TGTGCCAGCAGCCTCGGGACTAGCGAGGACGAGCAGTACTTC
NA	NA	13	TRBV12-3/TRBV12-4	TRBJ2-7	CASSAGQADEQYF	TGTGCCAGCAGCGCCGGGCAGGCGGACGAGCAGTACTTC
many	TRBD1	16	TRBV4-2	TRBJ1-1	CASSQRTGEHYTEAFF	TGTGCCAGCAGCCAAAGGACAGGGGAACATTACACTGAAGCTTTCTTT
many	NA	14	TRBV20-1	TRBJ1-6	CSARTGYENSPLHF	TGCAGTGCTAGAACAGGGTATGAAAATTCACCCCTCCACTTT
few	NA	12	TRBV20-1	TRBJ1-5	CSAWDSNQPQHF	TGCAGTGCGTGGGATAGCAATCAGCCCCAGCATTTT
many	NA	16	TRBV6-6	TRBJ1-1	CASSYPSPGVTTEAFF	TGTGCCAGCAGTTACCCTTCTCCGGGGGTGACCACTGAAGCTTTCTTT
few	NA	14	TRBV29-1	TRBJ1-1	CSVARQGMDTEAFF	TGCAGCGTTGCGAGGCAGGGAATGGACACTGAAGCTTTCTTT
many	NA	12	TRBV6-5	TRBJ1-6	CASSYSGSPLHF	TGTGCCAGCAGTTACTCCGGCTCACCCCTCCACTTT
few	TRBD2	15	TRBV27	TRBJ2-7	CASSPSGGGGSEQYF	TGTGCCAGCAGTCCCTCGGGAGGGGGTGGCTCCGAGCAGTACTTC
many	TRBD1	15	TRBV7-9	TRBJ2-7	CASSLGRQGAYEQYF	TGTGCCAGCAGCTTAGGACGGCAGGGGGCGTACGAGCAGTACTTC
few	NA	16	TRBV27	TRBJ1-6	CASSNRQLGANSPLHF	TGTGCCAGCAGTAACCGCCAATTAGGGGCTAATTCACCCCTCCACTTT
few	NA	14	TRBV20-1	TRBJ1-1	CSARDWGRNTEAFF	TGCAGTGCTAGAGATTGGGGGCGCAACACTGAAGCTTTCTTT
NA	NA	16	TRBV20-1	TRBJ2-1	CSARDPGGLSYNEQFF	TGCAGTGCTAGAGATCCCGGGGGCCTCTCCTACAATGAGCAGTTCTTC
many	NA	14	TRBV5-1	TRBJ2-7	CASSPRTSSYEQYF	TGCGCCAGCAGCCCACGGACTTCCTCCTACGAGCAGTACTTC
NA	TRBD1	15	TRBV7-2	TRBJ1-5	CASSLGQVSNQPQHF	TGTGCCAGCAGCCTAGGACAGGTTAGCAATCAGCCCCAGCATTTT